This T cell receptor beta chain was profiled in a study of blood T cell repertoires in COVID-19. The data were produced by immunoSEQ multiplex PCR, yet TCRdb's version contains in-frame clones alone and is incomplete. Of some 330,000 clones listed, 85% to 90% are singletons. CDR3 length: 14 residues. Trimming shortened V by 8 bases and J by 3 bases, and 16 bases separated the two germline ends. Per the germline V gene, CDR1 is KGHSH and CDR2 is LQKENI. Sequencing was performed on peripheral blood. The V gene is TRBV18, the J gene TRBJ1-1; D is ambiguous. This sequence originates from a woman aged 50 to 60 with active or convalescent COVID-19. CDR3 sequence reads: CASVLQSRYTEAFF. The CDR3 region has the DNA TGTGCCAGCGTATTACAGAGCCGTTACACTGAAGCTTTCTTT.